These 29 T cell receptor beta chains came from one sample sequenced in a study of response to subunit inactivated influenza vaccine. TCRdb fed the RT-PCR reads into MiXCR, producing one record per CDR3 protein. This sample has some 600,000 distinct CDR3 sequences; around 15% occur once, and the top ten carry 7.6%. This specimen consisted of PBMCs from blood, obtained 14 to 15 days before vaccination. The receptors shown here come from a man in his fifties or sixties who received an inactivated influenza vaccine.

The chain is built from TRBV20-1 and TRBJ2-1, with 10 bases identical to TRBD2. The V segment lost 5 bases and the J segment 9 bases; nucleotides outside the gene matches: 10. Germline V gene data show CDR1 as DFQATT and CDR2 as SNEGSKA (reference sequence). The CDR3 runs 14 residues. The DNA of the CDR3 is TGCAGTGCTGACCCTAGCGGGAGATGGGGTGAGCAGTTCTTC. It encodes CSADPSGRWGEQFF.

This clonotype was seen ten or more times. This chain connects TRBV28 to TRBJ1-1; D unresolved. V lost 7 bases, J lost 3 bases, and 12 bases lay in between. The V gene's germline CDR1 is MDHEN and CDR2 SYDVKM. The CDR3 extends over 13 amino acids. CDR3 in DNA: TGTGCCAGCACCCCCGACTGGGACACTGAAGCTTTCTTT. Translation: CASTPDWDTEAFF.

This clonotype has more than one count but fewer than ten. The chain combines TRBV5-1 with TRBJ1-2; 8 positions match TRBD1. Trimming at V came to 4 bases and at J to 6 bases, leaving 5 bases not matched to a gene. Germline lookup yields CDR1 SGHRS and CDR2 YFSETQ. The CDR3 runs to 13 residues. In nucleotides, the CDR3 is TGCGCCAGCAGCCAGGGACAGGCTGATGGCTACACCTTC. Translating it yields CASSQGQADGYTF. Filled out from reference TRBV5-1 and TRBJ1-2, the complete variable domain reads KAGVTQTPRYLIKTRGQQVTLSCSPISGHRSVSWYQQTPGQGLQFLFEYFSETQRNKGNFPGRFSGRQFSNSRSEMNVSTLELGDSALYLCASSQGQADGYTFGSGTRLTVV.

The chain has TRBV12-3 or TRBV12-4 and TRBJ1-1; tentative D call: TRBD1 (5 bases). The ends were cut back, 6 bases at V and 0 bases at J, with 14 bases in the middle. This CDR3 region has 15 residues. The CDR3 here is CASRGGRRVNTEAFF. Written as DNA, the CDR3 is TGTGCCAGCAGGGGGGGGAGGCGGGTGAACACTGAAGCTTTCTTT.

The V and J genes are TRBV18 and TRBJ2-1, with 7 bases fitting TRBD1. V shed 5 bases and J 16 bases; nucleotides not matched to a gene: 11. The CDR3 has 12 amino acids. CDR1 is KGHSH and CDR2 is LQKENI in the germline V gene. CDR3 protein: CASSEPGQPCFF. The DNA of the CDR3 is TGTGCCAGCTCAGAACCGGGACAGCCATGTTTCTTC.

V is TRBV28 and J is TRBJ2-1; no clear D. CDR1 MDHEN and CDR2 SYDVKM come from the germline V gene. The CDR3 has 11 amino acids. V lost 2 bases and J lost 12, with 8 bases in between. The CDR3 DNA is TGTGCCAGCAGTTTAAAGTTTCGGCAGTTCTTC. Amino acid sequence: CASSLKFRQFF.

This clonotype was counted only a few times. The chain carries TRBV3-1 and TRBJ2-7; either TRBD1 or TRBD2 may supply D (6 bases each). Germline assignment: CDR1 LGHDT and CDR2 YNNKEL (reference sequence). This CDR3 comprises 13 residues. Between the trimmed V and J ends, which lost 5 bases and 5 bases, there was a span of 13 bases. The CDR3 DNA is TGTGCCAGCAGCAGACTACGGGGGCACGAGCAGTACTTC. This codes for CASSRLRGHEQYF.

The V and J genes are TRBV7-9 and TRBJ1-4, with D possibly matching TRBD1 (6 bases). The CDR3 spans 16 residues. V dropped 7 bases and J dropped 7 bases, with 22 bases sitting between them. CDR1 is SEHNR, CDR2 FQNEAQ, per germline (reference sequence). CDR3 nucleotide sequence: TGTGCCAGCACCCCCGGCTCAGGGGCTCAATCTGAAAAACTGTTTTTT. It translates to CASTPGSGAQSEKLFF.

This clonotype was recorded a few times. The rearrangement uses TRBV5-1 and TRBJ1-5, with 10 nucleotides matching TRBD1. Germline V gene sequence: CDR1 SGHRS, CDR2 YFSETQ. The CDR3 spans 14 residues. J gave up 8 bases and V 5 bases, and 7 bases lay outside the gene matches. The chain's CDR3 is CASRPSDRGEPQHF. The CDR3, as DNA: TGCGCCAGCAGGCCGTCGGACAGGGGGGAGCCCCAGCATTTT.

This clonotype was detected a few times. The CDR3 loop reads CASSLERQGAYMTEQYF. In DNA, the CDR3 is TGCGCCAGCAGCTTGGAACGACAGGGGGCCTATATGACAGAGCAGTACTTC. The chain is built from TRBV5-1 and TRBJ2-7; TRBD1 aligns across 10 bases. V lost 0 bases and J lost 7; bases outside the gene matches: 13. Germline V gives CDR1 SGHRS, CDR2 YFSETQ. This CDR3 is built from 17 residues.

The chain carries TRBV6-2 or TRBV6-3 and TRBJ2-1; maybe TRBD1 (5 bases). The length of the CDR3 is 13 residues. The V end lost 6 bases, the J end lost 5 bases, and 11 bases lay between the germline ends. In germline, CDR1 is MNHEY, CDR2 SVGEGT. The CDR3 reads CASRADSDNEQFF. CDR3 bases: TGTGCCAGCAGAGCCGACAGCGACAATGAGCAGTTCTTC.

The table lists this clonotype with a few counts. The J gene is TRBJ2-7, the V gene TRBV20-1, with D possibly matching TRBD1 (5 bases). The CDR3 covers 16 residues. Trimming cost V 1 base and J 6 bases, with 22 bases left between them. Germline loops: CDR1 DFQATT, CDR2 SNEGSKA (reference sequence). CDR3 DNA sequence: TGCAGTGCTAGAGCTATCCGGCCCGGACACCTTAGCGAGCAGTACTTC. Its translation: CSARAIRPGHLSEQYF.

The V and J genes are TRBV6-2 or TRBV6-3 and TRBJ2-2, with D maybe TRBD1 (5 bases). Germline-derived CDR1 and CDR2 are MNHEY and SVGEGT. The CDR3 totals 14 residues. Trimming removed 6 bases at V and 2 bases at J, with 10 bases between. CDR3 coding DNA: TGTGCCAGCAGCGTACAGGAAAACACCGGGGAGCTGTTTTTT. As protein: CASSVQENTGELFF.

V is TRBV5-6 and J is TRBJ1-1, with no clear D. This CDR3 contains 14 residues. CDR1 is SGHDT, CDR2 YYEEEE, per germline. Trimming cost V 0 bases and J 6 bases, with 12 bases left between them. The CDR3 spells CASSLGSRGAEAFF. CDR3 in DNA: TGTGCCAGCAGCTTGGGGTCACGCGGGGCTGAAGCTTTCTTT.

V is TRBV4-3 and J is TRBJ1-2; D call uncertain. The V end was cut by 3 bases, the J end by 8 bases, with 19 bases between. Germline lookup yields CDR1 LGHNA and CDR2 YSLEER. The CDR3 consists of 15 residues. The CDR3 nucleotides read TGCGCCAGCAGCCAGGACGGGATGACATCGGGCGGCTACACCTTC. This encodes CASSQDGMTSGGYTF.

This clonotype was recorded at least ten times. The CDR3 DNA is TGCGCCAGCAGCCAAGATCGCTATGGCTACACCTTC. It is translated as CASSQDRYGYTF. This chain connects TRBV4-3 to TRBJ1-2; no clear D gene. The CDR3 has 12 amino acids. Germline CDR1 LGHNA, CDR2 YSLEER. V was shortened by 0 bases and J by 4 bases, with 3 bases between the two germline ends.

This clonotype was counted between two and nine times. This rearrangement joins TRBV28 to TRBJ1-1; no definite D call. With 5 bases removed from V and 11 bases from J, the gap between germline ends came to 15 bases. The CDR3 is 12 residues long. Germline lookup yields CDR1 MDHEN and CDR2 SYDVKM. The CDR3 DNA follows: TGTGCCAGCAGTCCCCTTCGAACCAGGGCTTTCTTT. Its translation: CASSPLRTRAFF.

This chain uses TRBV7-8 with TRBJ2-5; 8 nucleotides agree with TRBD2. There are 15 residues in the CDR3. The germline gives CDR1 SGHVS, CDR2 FQNEAQ. Unmatched junction bases numbered 8, after V lost 4 bases and J lost 4 bases. Here the CDR3 reads CASSSVLRGAETQYF. The CDR3 DNA sequence: TGTGCCAGCAGCTCCGTGTTGCGGGGGGCAGAGACCCAGTACTTC.

This clonotype was picked up a small number of times. This chain links TRBV6-2 or TRBV6-3 with TRBJ1-1, with D unclear. This CDR3 is built from 15 residues. V lost 6 bases, J lost 1 base, and 15 bases lay in between. Per the germline V gene, CDR1 is MNHEY and CDR2 is SVGEGT. The CDR3 region is CASREFPGTNTEAFF. In DNA form, the CDR3 reads TGTGCCAGCAGAGAATTCCCGGGAACGAACACTGAAGCTTTCTTT.

In DNA form, the CDR3 reads TGTGCCAGCAGAAAACCCCCCTACGAGCAGTACTTC. Protein sequence: CASRKPPYEQYF. The chain joins TRBV6-6 to TRBJ2-7, with no clear D. Germline assignment: CDR1 MNHNY and CDR2 SVGAGI (reference sequence). The CDR3 is 12 amino acids. V shed 6 bases and J shed 2 bases, with 8 bases lying between them.

This clonotype has just a few counts. This rearrangement joins TRBV15 to TRBJ2-2; no reliable D call. Trimming removed 1 base from V and 7 bases from J, with 10 bases in between. CDR3 length: 14 residues. The germline V gene encodes CDR1 LNHNV and CDR2 YYDKDF (reference sequence). CDR3 DNA sequence: TGTGCCACCAGCAGAGCAGGCCCACTCGGGGAGCTGTTTTTT. Encoded protein: CATSRAGPLGELFF.

This clonotype was counted only a few times. V usage is TRBV7-2 and J usage is TRBJ2-2, with 8 bases lining up with TRBD2. V lost 1 base to trimming and J lost 4 bases; unmatched junction nucleotides: 5. The CDR3 contains 16 residues. The germline CDR1 and CDR2 sequences are SGHTA and FQGNSA. The DNA for the CDR3 is TGTGCCAGCAGCTTAGTTGGTAGCGGGACCACCGGGGAGCTGTTTTTT. Translated: CASSLVGSGTTGELFF. Using reference TRBV7-2 and TRBJ2-2 for the parts outside the CDR3, the full variable domain is GAGVSQSPSNKVTEKGKDVELRCDPISGHTALYWYRQSLGQGLEFLIYFQGNSAPDKSGLPSDRFSAERTGGSVSTLTIQRTQQEDSAVYLCASSLVGSGTTGELFFGEGSRLTVL.

The table lists this clonotype with a few counts. The chain uses TRBV12-3 or TRBV12-4 and TRBJ2-1, with TRBD2 matching 10 bases. V lost 5 bases and J lost 6; bases outside the gene matches: 7. This CDR3 is 15 amino acids long. The CDR3: CASSTSGTSVNEQFF. The CDR3, as DNA: TGTGCCAGCAGTACCTCCGGGACTAGCGTCAATGAGCAGTTCTTC.

V and J are TRBV28 and TRBJ1-2; D call uncertain. CDR1 is MDHEN and CDR2 is SYDVKM in the germline V gene. V was shortened by 7 bases and J by 6 bases, with 9 bases between the two germline ends. This CDR3 contains 11 residues. CDR3 coding DNA: TGTGCCAGCAATCGGGAGAATGGCTACACCTTC. This gives the protein CASNRENGYTF.

The genes are TRBV28 and TRBJ2-7; 8 bases are a match to TRBD1. V was pared by 3 bases and J by 4 bases, with 8 bases of the junction left unmatched. Germline V lookup: CDR1 MDHEN, CDR2 SYDVKM. CDR3 size: 15 residues. In DNA form, the CDR3 reads TGTGCCAGCAGTTTTCGCGGCCGGGACAGGTACGAGCAGTACTTC. This codes for CASSFRGRDRYEQYF.

The V and J genes are TRBV6-1 and TRBJ2-2, with 10 bases fitting TRBD2. Trimming cost V 6 bases and J 6 bases; bases outside gene matches: 10. Germline CDR1 reads MNHNS; CDR2 reads SASEGT. The length of the CDR3 is 16 residues. The CDR3 reads CASRTTGTSAAGELFF. CDR3 coding DNA: TGTGCCAGCAGAACCACCGGGACTAGCGCTGCCGGGGAGCTGTTTTTT.

V gene TRBV6-1 combines with J gene TRBJ2-4; 7 bases match TRBD1. V was pared by 6 bases and J by 1 base, with 15 bases of the junction left unmatched. The CDR3 consists of 18 residues. Germline V gene data show CDR1 as MNHNS and CDR2 as SASEGT. The CDR3 sequence: CASSSTAKGGTAKNIQYF. CDR3 in DNA: TGTGCCAGCAGCTCAACAGCAAAAGGGGGCACGGCCAAAAACATTCAGTACTTC.

In this sample, this clonotype turned up a few times. This chain joins TRBV5-1 and TRBJ2-4; D might be TRBD1 (6 bases). CDR1 and CDR2 (germline): SGHRS, YFSETQ. Trimming took 1 base from V and 6 from J, leaving 11 bases between them. This CDR3 spans 14 amino acids. In DNA form, the CDR3 reads TGCGCCAGCAGCTTGAACAGGGAGATAAACATTCAGTACTTC. Amino acid sequence: CASSLNREINIQYF.

This rearrangement joins TRBV11-1 to TRBJ2-2; 8 bases match TRBD2. CDR1 is SGHAT, CDR2 FQDESV, per germline (reference sequence). The CDR3 consists of 19 residues. The V gene end was trimmed by 5 bases and the J gene end by 5 bases; junction bases not matched to a gene: 19. The CDR3 region has the DNA TGTGCCAGCAGCCCCCGCCTTTTGTACGGGACTAGGGGAACCGGGGAGCTGTTTTTT. Translation gives CASSPRLLYGTRGTGELFF.